The 29 T cell receptor beta chains listed next were all sequenced from one sample in a study of blood T cells in healthy people across ages. With a J-beta primer mix and a sample-barcoded 5' primer, a second PCR ran roughly 6 to 12 cycles. TCRdb reprocessed the 5' RACE reads via MiXCR and lists one record per CDR3 protein. The data contain hundreds of thousands of distinct CDR3 sequences, about 28% of them singletons. Material: blood. Every receptor here comes from a woman older than 75 in good health.

This clonotype was detected ten times or more. J is TRBJ2-7 and V is TRBV11-3, with a tentative D call TRBD2 (6 bases). Deletions cut 5 bases from V and 3 bases from J, with 14 bases between. Germline V gives CDR1 SGHNT, CDR2 YENEEA. This CDR3 spans 14 amino acids. The CDR3 sequence: CASSLHSGDYEQYF. The CDR3, as DNA: TGTGCCAGCAGCCTCCACTCGGGGGACTACGAGCAGTACTTC.

V is TRBV20-1 and J is TRBJ1-1; 7 positions match TRBD1. The CDR3 covers 16 residues. Per the germline V gene, CDR1 is DFQATT and CDR2 is SNEGSKA (reference sequence). Trimming cost V 0 bases and J 0 bases; bases outside gene matches: 7. CDR3 loop: CSARDARGGMNTEAFF. In nucleotides, the CDR3 is TGCAGTGCTAGAGATGCCAGGGGGGGCATGAACACTGAAGCTTTCTTT.

This clonotype was seen at least ten times. The chain is built from TRBV25-1 and TRBJ1-6; D is perhaps TRBD1 (6 bases). The CDR3 contains 16 residues. Germline lookup yields CDR1 MGHDK and CDR2 SYGVNS. Between the trimmed V and J ends, which lost 0 bases and 7 bases, there was a span of 13 bases. In nucleotides, the CDR3 is TGTGCCAGCAGTGAATATGGGGGCCAGCGCAATTCACCCCTCCACTTT. Amino acid sequence: CASSEYGGQRNSPLHF.

This clonotype showed up just a few times. One end of the junction varies from germline; a read error may be responsible. The chain recombines TRBV12-3 or TRBV12-4 with TRBJ2-7; D is uncertain. The CDR3 is 11 residues long. In nucleotides, the CDR3 is TGTGCCGGCAGTTTATCCAATGAGCAGTACTTC. Encoded protein: CAGSLSNEQYF.

The CDR3, as DNA: TGTGCCAGCAGTGCCGACGGATACAATCAGCCCCAGCATTTT. It is translated as CASSADGYNQPQHF. The chain has TRBV6-5 and TRBJ1-5; no clear D gene. Germline CDR1 is MNHEY and CDR2 is SVGAGI. The CDR3 length is 14 residues. The germline V and J ends were trimmed by 5 bases and 3 bases, with 11 bases remaining between them.

In its sample, this clonotype was seen many times. V and J are TRBV7-2 and TRBJ2-1, with TRBD1 matching 9 bases. The CDR3 is 15 residues long. Germline CDR1 is SGHTA and CDR2 is FQGNSA. Trimming took 4 bases from V and 3 from J; bases not matched to a gene: 4. In nucleotides, the CDR3 is TGTGCCAGCAGCTATGAGACAGGGGGCTACAATGAGCAGTTCTTC. Amino acid sequence: CASSYETGGYNEQFF.

This clonotype was found many times. The chain employs TRBV7-3 and TRBJ2-1; D ambiguous. Germline V lookup: CDR1 SGHTA, CDR2 FQGTGA. The length of the CDR3 is 14 residues. Trimming cost V 1 base and J 6 bases, with 10 bases left between them. CDR3 coding DNA: TGTGCCAGCAGCTTAAATTCCCCCCCCAATGAGCAGTTCTTC. Encoded protein: CASSLNSPPNEQFF.

Concerning this clonotype itself: A single base separates this from a much larger clone, so it may be a read error. The chain links TRBV2 to TRBJ2-7, with D possibly being TRBD1 (5 bases). Germline V gene lookup returns CDR1 SNHLY and CDR2 FYNNEI. This CDR3 comprises 15 residues. V gave up 2 bases and J gave up 7 bases, with 18 bases separating them. The CDR3 sequence: CASSESGIPAGEQYF. The CDR3 DNA follows: TGTGCCAGCAGTGAATCAGGGATCCCCGCTGGAGAGCAGTACTTC.

As concerns this clonotype: This sequence may be a read error, since a much larger clone differs from it by one base. The chain is built from TRBV12-3 or TRBV12-4 and TRBJ2-3; D perhaps matches TRBD2 (6 bases). This CDR3 is 16 amino acids long. With 5 bases removed from V and 4 bases from J, the gap between germline ends came to 19 bases. The CDR3 bases are TGTGCCAGCAGTCCCTTGGGGGGACTGGGACCAGATACGCAGTATTTT. Residues: CASSPLGGLGPDTQYF.

This clonotype was observed at least ten times. The gene calls are TRBV24-1 and TRBJ2-1; possible D gene TRBD1, 5 bases. Germline V gives CDR1 KGHDR, CDR2 SFDVKD. The length of the CDR3 is 12 residues. Trimming took off 4 bases at V and 12 bases at J, with 12 bases between the two ends. CDR3 in amino acids: CATSDTGEGQFF. In nucleotides, the CDR3 is TGTGCCACCAGTGACACAGGAGAAGGGCAGTTCTTC.

This chain connects TRBV7-9 to TRBJ1-4, with D possibly matching TRBD1 (6 bases). Germline values: CDR1 SEHNR, CDR2 FQNEAQ (reference sequence). This CDR3 is built from 15 residues. V was clipped by 4 bases and J by 7 bases, with 16 bases between them. The CDR3 DNA is TGTGCCAGCAGCTCTGAGGGGGGGGGGAGTGAAAAACTGTTTTTT. It yields the protein CASSSEGGGSEKLFF.

This clonotype was detected many times. The V and J genes are TRBV7-2 and TRBJ2-5; 7 nucleotides match TRBD1. V was clipped by 1 base and J by 4 bases; unmatched bases: 3. This CDR3 is built from 14 residues. Germline loops: CDR1 SGHTA, CDR2 FQGNSA. The CDR3 DNA reads as TGTGCCAGCAGCTTAGACACAGGGGCAGAGACCCAGTACTTC. It encodes CASSLDTGAETQYF.

This clonotype showed up many times. The V call is TRBV7-9, the J call TRBJ2-5; TRBD1 is a possible D gene (6 bases). With 4 bases removed from V and 2 bases from J, the gap between germline ends came to 11 bases. The CDR3 runs 14 residues. Per the germline V gene, CDR1 is SEHNR and CDR2 is FQNEAQ (reference sequence). CDR3 residues: CASSSGAYQETQYF. The CDR3 bases are TGTGCCAGCAGCTCAGGGGCCTATCAAGAGACCCAGTACTTC.

The gene calls are TRBV3-1 and TRBJ1-1; D may be TRBD1 (5 bases). Trimming shortened V by 1 base and J by 5 bases, and 11 bases separated the two germline ends. Germline CDR1 and CDR2: LGHDT and YNNKEL (reference sequence). This CDR3 spans 14 amino acids. CDR3 bases: TGTGCCAGCAGCCAAGGGTTGGGGGGGACTGAAGCTTTCTTT. Its translation: CASSQGLGGTEAFF.

This clonotype occurred a few times. A read error is possible here, since a much larger clone lies one base away. This sequence joins TRBV7-9 and TRBJ2-5, with TRBD2 matching over 7 bases. This CDR3 comprises 13 residues. With 4 bases clipped from V and 11 bases from J, the junction kept 10 bases outside the gene matches. Germline V lookup: CDR1 SEHNR, CDR2 FQNEAQ (reference sequence). In nucleotides, the CDR3 is TGTGCCAGCAGCTCGGAGGGAGGGAATGAGCAGTACTTC. This encodes CASSSEGGNEQYF. Complete variable domain (other parts from reference TRBV7-9 and TRBJ2-5): DTGVSQNPRHKITKRGQNVTFRCDPISEHNRLYWYRQTLGQGPEFLTYFQNEAQLEKSRLLSDRFSAERPKGSFSTLEIQRTEQGDSAMYLCASSSEGGNEQYFGPGTRLLVL.

This clonotype was detected many times. The chain employs TRBV6-5 and TRBJ1-1; D might be TRBD1 (5 bases). The length of the CDR3 is 16 residues. V lost 2 bases to trimming and J lost 0 bases, with 13 bases between them. Germline V gives CDR1 MNHEY, CDR2 SVGAGI. CDR3 nucleotides: TGTGCCAGCAGTTACGCAGGGACGCTCATGAACACTGAAGCTTTCTTT. Translating gives CASSYAGTLMNTEAFF.

This clonotype was counted at least ten times. The chain is built from TRBV25-1 and TRBJ1-2, with no clear D. Trimming pared 6 bases from V and 4 bases from J, leaving 9 bases between. CDR1 MGHDK and CDR2 SYGVNS come from the germline V gene. The CDR3 contains 12 residues. The CDR3 DNA reads as TGTGCCAGCAGGGACGGCTTCTATGGCTACACCTTC. Its protein is CASRDGFYGYTF.

In its sample, this clonotype was seen many times. The V call is TRBV7-6, the J call TRBJ2-7, with 10 bases matching TRBD1. Germline V CDR1 and CDR2: SGHVS, FNYEAQ. The ends lost 5 bases at V and 7 bases at J; junction bases unmatched: 8. The CDR3 has 14 amino acids. The CDR3 here is CASSQMDRGGEQYF. The CDR3 DNA is TGTGCCAGCAGCCAAATGGACAGGGGGGGGGAGCAGTACTTC.

The CDR3, as DNA: TGTGCCAGCAGTTACGCAGGGGCGATGAACACTGAAGCTTTCTTT. It is translated as CASSYAGAMNTEAFF. The chain couples TRBV6-5 to TRBJ1-1; a possible D gene is TRBD1 (6 bases). V was trimmed by 2 bases and J by 0 bases, leaving 10 bases between them. CDR1 is MNHEY and CDR2 is SVGAGI in the germline V gene. The CDR3 has 15 amino acids.

This clonotype was observed many times. V and J are TRBV5-6 and TRBJ2-1; the D call may be TRBD1 or TRBD2 (5 bases each). The CDR3 is made up of 13 amino acids. Germline assignment: CDR1 SGHDT and CDR2 YYEEEE. V was pared by 3 bases and J by 7 bases, with 11 bases between. Here the CDR3 reads CASSSGTVNEQFF. CDR3 sequence (DNA): TGTGCCAGCAGCTCCGGGACGGTTAATGAGCAGTTCTTC.

This clonotype was detected many times. The chain couples TRBV24-1 to TRBJ2-1; 8 bases line up with TRBD1. The J segment lost 8 bases and the V segment lost 4 bases, leaving 6 bases of the junction unmatched. CDR3 length: 14 residues. Germline V gives CDR1 KGHDR, CDR2 SFDVKD. CDR3 in DNA: TGTGCCACCAGTGAGCCGGACAGGGCCTATGAGCAGTTCTTC. Protein product: CATSEPDRAYEQFF.

This clonotype was found many times. The chain carries TRBV14 and TRBJ1-4; possible D gene TRBD1, 6 bases. There are 17 residues in the CDR3. Trimming took 4 bases from V and 10 from J, leaving 25 bases between them. Looked up from germline, CDR1 is SGHDN and CDR2 is FVKESK. The CDR3 region is CASSPLSRGIGAGKLFF. CDR3 in DNA: TGTGCCAGCAGCCCCCTCTCAAGGGGGATAGGGGCGGGAAAACTGTTTTTT.

The chain joins TRBV5-1 to TRBJ1-1; 10 positions agree with TRBD1. The CDR3 contains 15 residues. CDR1 is SGHRS and CDR2 is YFSETQ in the germline V gene. V dropped 4 bases and J dropped 6; count of bases not matched to a gene: 9. DNA for the CDR3: TGCGCCAGCAGCGGCCGGGACAGGGGAACTTCTGAAGCTTTCTTT. It codes for CASSGRDRGTSEAFF.

The chain employs TRBV29-1 and TRBJ2-5, with D possibly being TRBD1 or TRBD2 (5 bases each). The CDR3 covers 13 residues. V was pared by 6 bases and J by 1 base, with 12 bases between. Germline V gene data show CDR1 as SQVTM and CDR2 as ANQGSEA. In DNA form, the CDR3 reads TGCAGCGTCCGAACCGGGACCCAAGAGACCCAGTACTTC. Encoded protein: CSVRTGTQETQYF.

This clonotype was detected many times. The chain combines TRBV5-1 with TRBJ2-5; D gene ambiguous. Germline V gene data show CDR1 as SGHRS and CDR2 as YFSETQ. The CDR3 loop spans 16 amino acids. V was cut by 4 bases and J by 5 bases, with 21 bases left in between. The CDR3 spells CASSLSPGLKGETQYF. The DNA for the CDR3 is TGCGCCAGCAGCCTTTCTCCGGGCCTCAAAGGGGAGACCCAGTACTTC.

This clonotype was seen ten or more times. The chain recombines TRBV4-3 with TRBJ1-1; 8 positions match TRBD1. From germline, CDR1 is LGHNA and CDR2 YSLEER. Trimming at V came to 4 bases and at J to 6 bases, leaving 1 base not matched to a gene. The CDR3 spans 12 residues. The CDR3, as DNA: TGCGCCAGCAGCCGGGGACAGGCTGAAGCTTTCTTT. Protein product: CASSRGQAEAFF.

In this sample, this clonotype turned up many times. This sequence joins TRBV7-9 and TRBJ1-6, with D possibly matching TRBD1 (6 bases). Germline V gives CDR1 SEHNR, CDR2 FQNEAQ (reference sequence). The germline V and J ends were trimmed by 1 base and 7 bases, with 17 bases remaining between them. The length of the CDR3 is 17 residues. The CDR3 DNA reads TGTGCCAGCAGCTTAGATATATGGGGGCTGAAGAATTCACCCCTCCACTTT. This translates into CASSLDIWGLKNSPLHF.

This clonotype has a count of ten or more. This chain connects TRBV29-1 to TRBJ2-1; D is unresolved. The V gene's germline CDR1 is SQVTM and CDR2 ANQGSEA. This CDR3 is 16 amino acids long. V lost 6 bases and J 0 bases, leaving 18 bases between the germline ends. The CDR3 DNA sequence: TGCAGCGTCGTTCTCTTTAGTGAGAGCTCCTACAATGAGCAGTTCTTC. Amino acid sequence: CSVVLFSESSYNEQFF.

This clonotype was observed a single time. The CDR3 DNA is TGTGCCAGCAGGGCCCGGACGGACTATGGCTACACCTTC. Protein sequence: CASRARTDYGYTF. This chain connects TRBV2 to TRBJ1-2; D not resolved. CDR3 size: 13 residues. The V end lost 6 bases, the J end lost 3 bases, and 11 bases lay between the germline ends. The germline V gene encodes CDR1 SNHLY and CDR2 FYNNEI.